This TCR beta chain was found in a study of regulatory T cells in long-lasting Graves disease. Through Arm-PCR of CDR3 regions and iRepertoire HTBI primers, TCR beta libraries were built. TCRdb recomputed calls from the multiplex PCR reads with MiXCR, one row per CDR3 protein. Counted here are almost 450,000 distinct CDR3 sequences, roughly 15% occurring once; the ten biggest clones make up around a tenth. The sample holds many counts of this clonotype. Stated time point: newly diagnosed GD, antithyroid drugs for less than 3 months. PBMCs were the source of the RNA used for TCR sequencing. CDR3 length equals 14 residues. Germline assignment: CDR1 DFQATT and CDR2 SNEGSKA (reference sequence). The V end was cut by 0 bases, the J end by 0 bases, with 9 bases between. This same sample was also taken into another study, of T cells in Graves' hyperthyroidism and ophthalmopathy.

The receptor was derived from a woman younger than 45 with Graves disease. The sequences come from peripheral blood mononuclear cells (PBMCs), collected at new diagnosis, from a patient treated with antithyroid drugs. The chain recombines TRBV20-1 with TRBJ2-7; the D is unclear. The CDR3 DNA follows: TGCAGTGCTAGAGATTCGGCCTACTCCTACGAGCAGTACTTC. Its translation: CSARDSAYSYEQYF.